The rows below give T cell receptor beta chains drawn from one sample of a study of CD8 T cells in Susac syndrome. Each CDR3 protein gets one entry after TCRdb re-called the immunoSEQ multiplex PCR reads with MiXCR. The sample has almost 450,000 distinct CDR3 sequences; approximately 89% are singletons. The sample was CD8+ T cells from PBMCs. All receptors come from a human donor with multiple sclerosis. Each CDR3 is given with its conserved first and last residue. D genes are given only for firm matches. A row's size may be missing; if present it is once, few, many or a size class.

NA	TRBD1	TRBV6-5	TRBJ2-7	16	CASSYSTGPTPYEQYF	TGTGCCAGCAGTTACTCGACAGGGCCGACACCCTACGAGCAGTACTTC
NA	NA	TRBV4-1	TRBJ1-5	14	CASRKTVEGQPQHF	TGCGCCAGCAGGAAAACAGTGGAGGGTCAGCCCCAGCATTTT
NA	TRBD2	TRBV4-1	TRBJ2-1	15	CASSQAGTSADEQFF	TGCGCCAGCAGCCAAGCAGGGACTAGTGCGGATGAGCAGTTCTTC
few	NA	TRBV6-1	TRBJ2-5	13	CASRDWAQETQYF	TGTGCCAGTCGGGACTGGGCCCAAGAGACCCAGTACTTC
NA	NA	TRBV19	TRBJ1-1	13	CASSISGFGEAFF	TGTGCCAGTAGTATTAGTGGGTTCGGTGAAGCTTTCTTT
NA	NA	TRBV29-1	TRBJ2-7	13	CSVQTGVSYEQYF	TGCAGCGTTCAGACAGGCGTATCCTACGAGCAGTACTTC
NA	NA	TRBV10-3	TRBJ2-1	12	CAISDSYNEQFF	TGTGCCATATCGGACAGTTACAATGAGCAGTTCTTC
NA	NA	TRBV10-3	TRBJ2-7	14	CAISGATGTYEQYF	TGTGCCATCAGTGGGGCGACAGGAACCTACGAGCAGTACTTC
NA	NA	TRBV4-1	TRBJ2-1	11	CASSQTHEQFF	TGCGCCAGCAGCCAGACACATGAGCAGTTCTTC
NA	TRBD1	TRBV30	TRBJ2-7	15	CAWSVATGGSYEQYF	TGTGCCTGGAGTGTAGCGACAGGGGGCTCCTACGAGCAGTACTTC
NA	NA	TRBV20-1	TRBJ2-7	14	CSARRETGGGEQYF	TGCAGTGCTAGAAGGGAGACAGGTGGCGGCGAGCAGTACTTC
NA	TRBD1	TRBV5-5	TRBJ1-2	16	CASAGTGSDTDYGYTF	TGTGCCAGCGCCGGGACAGGGTCCGACACTGACTATGGCTACACCTTC
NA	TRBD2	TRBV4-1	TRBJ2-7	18	CASSQDGGLAGVTYEQYF	TGCGCCAGCAGCCAAGACGGGGGACTAGCGGGAGTAACCTACGAGCAGTACTTC
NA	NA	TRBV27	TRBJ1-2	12	CASSRGQRGYTF	TGTGCCAGCAGTCGTGGACAGCGCGGCTACACCTTC
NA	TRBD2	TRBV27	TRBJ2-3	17	CASSPPSGGLSTDTQYF	TGTGCCAGCAGTCCGCCTAGCGGGGGGCTTAGCACAGATACGCAGTATTTT
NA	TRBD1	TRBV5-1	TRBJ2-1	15	CASSPGTGSYNEQFF	TGCGCCAGCAGCCCCGGGACAGGGTCCTACAATGAGCAGTTCTTC
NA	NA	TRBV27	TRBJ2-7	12	CASGQGPYEQYF	TGTGCCAGCGGGCAGGGTCCCTACGAGCAGTACTTC
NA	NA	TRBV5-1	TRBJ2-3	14	CASSPGPRTDTQYF	TGCGCCAGCAGCCCTGGGCCCCGCACAGATACGCAGTATTTT
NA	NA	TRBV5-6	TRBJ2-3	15	CASSFVPGAPDTQYF	TGTGCCAGCAGCTTTGTGCCGGGGGCCCCAGATACGCAGTATTTT